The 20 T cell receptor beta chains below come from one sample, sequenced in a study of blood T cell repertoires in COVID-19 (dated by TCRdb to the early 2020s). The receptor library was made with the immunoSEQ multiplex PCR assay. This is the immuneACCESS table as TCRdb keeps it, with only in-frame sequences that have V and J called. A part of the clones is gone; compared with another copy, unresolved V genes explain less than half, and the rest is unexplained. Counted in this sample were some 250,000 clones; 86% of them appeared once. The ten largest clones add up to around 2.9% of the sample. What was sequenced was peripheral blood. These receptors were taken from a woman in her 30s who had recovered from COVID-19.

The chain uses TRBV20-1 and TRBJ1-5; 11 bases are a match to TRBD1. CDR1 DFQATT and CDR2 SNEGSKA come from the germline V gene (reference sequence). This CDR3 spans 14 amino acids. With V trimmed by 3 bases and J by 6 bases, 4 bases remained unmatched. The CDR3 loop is CSASRTGGGQPQHF. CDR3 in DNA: TGCAGTGCTAGTCGGACAGGGGGCGGTCAGCCCCAGCATTTT.

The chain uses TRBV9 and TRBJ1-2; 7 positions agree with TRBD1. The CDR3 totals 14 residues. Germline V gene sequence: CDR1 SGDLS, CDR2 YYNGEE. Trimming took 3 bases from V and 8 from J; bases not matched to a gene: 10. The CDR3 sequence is CASSDDRAPYGYTF. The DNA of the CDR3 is TGTGCCAGCAGCGATGACAGGGCCCCTTACGGCTACACCTTC.

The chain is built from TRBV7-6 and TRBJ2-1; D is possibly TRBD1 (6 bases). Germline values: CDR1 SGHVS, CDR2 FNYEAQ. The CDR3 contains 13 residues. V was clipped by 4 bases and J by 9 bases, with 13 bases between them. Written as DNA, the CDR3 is TGTGCCAGCAGCTGGGACATACAGAGTGAGCAGTTCTTC. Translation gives CASSWDIQSEQFF. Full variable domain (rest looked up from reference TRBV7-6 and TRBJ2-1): GAGVSQSPRYKVTKRGQDVALRCDPISGHVSLYWYRQALGQGPEFLTYFNYEAQQDKSGLPNDRFSAERPEGSISTLTIQRTEQRDSAMYRCASSWDIQSEQFFGPGTRLTVL.

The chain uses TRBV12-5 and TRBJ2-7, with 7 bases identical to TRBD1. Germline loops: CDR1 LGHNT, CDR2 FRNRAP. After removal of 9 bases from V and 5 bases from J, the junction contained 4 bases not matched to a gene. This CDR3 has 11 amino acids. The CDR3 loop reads CASQQGHEQYF. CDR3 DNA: TGTGCTAGCCAACAGGGGCACGAGCAGTACTTC. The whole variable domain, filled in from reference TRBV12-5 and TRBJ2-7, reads DARVTQTPRHKVTEMGQEVTMRCQPILGHNTVFWYRQTMMQGLELLAYFRNRAPLDDSGMPKDRFSAEMPDATLATLKIQPSEPRDSAVYFCASQQGHEQYFGPGTRLTVT.

DNA for the CDR3: TGTGCCAGTAGCCCCGCGCTCGGGGATCTACGTGAAAAACTGTTTTTT. Its translation is CASSPALGDLREKLFF. The chain combines TRBV19 with TRBJ1-4; D unresolved. Trimming removed 6 bases at V and 7 bases at J, with 21 bases between. The CDR3 has 16 residues. Germline lookup yields CDR1 LNHDA and CDR2 SQIVND (reference sequence).

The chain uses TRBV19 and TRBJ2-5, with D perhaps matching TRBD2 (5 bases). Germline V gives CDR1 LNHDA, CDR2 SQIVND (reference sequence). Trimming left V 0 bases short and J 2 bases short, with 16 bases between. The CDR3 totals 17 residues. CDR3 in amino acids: CASSIDARTSGQETQYF. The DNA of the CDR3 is TGTGCCAGTAGTATAGATGCCCGAACATCGGGGCAAGAGACCCAGTACTTC.

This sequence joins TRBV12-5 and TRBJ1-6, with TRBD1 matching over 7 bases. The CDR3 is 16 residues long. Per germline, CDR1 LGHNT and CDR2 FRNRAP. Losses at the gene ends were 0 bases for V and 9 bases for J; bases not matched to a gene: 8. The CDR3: CASGLVSRGSRSPLHF. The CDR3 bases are TGTGCTAGTGGTTTGGTAAGCAGGGGGTCGCGTTCACCCCTCCACTTT.

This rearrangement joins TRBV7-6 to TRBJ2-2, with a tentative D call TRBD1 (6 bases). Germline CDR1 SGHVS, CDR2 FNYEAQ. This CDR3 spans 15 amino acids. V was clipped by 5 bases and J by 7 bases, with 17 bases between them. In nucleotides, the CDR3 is TGTGCCAGCAGCCCTGGGTCTTTCAGGGGCGGGGAGCTGTTTTTT. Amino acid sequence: CASSPGSFRGGELFF.

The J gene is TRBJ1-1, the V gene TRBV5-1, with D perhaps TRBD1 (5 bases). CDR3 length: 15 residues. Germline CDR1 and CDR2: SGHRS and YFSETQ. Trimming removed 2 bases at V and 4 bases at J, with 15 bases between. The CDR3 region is CASSFGQGGSTEAFF. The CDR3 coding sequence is TGCGCCAGCAGCTTTGGTCAGGGCGGTTCCACTGAAGCTTTCTTT.

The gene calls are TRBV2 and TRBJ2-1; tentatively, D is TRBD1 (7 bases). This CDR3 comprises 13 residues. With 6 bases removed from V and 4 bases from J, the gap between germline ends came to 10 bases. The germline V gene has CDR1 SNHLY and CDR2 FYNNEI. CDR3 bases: TGTGCCAGCAGGGCGGGACAGTACAATGAGCAGTTCTTC. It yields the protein CASRAGQYNEQFF.

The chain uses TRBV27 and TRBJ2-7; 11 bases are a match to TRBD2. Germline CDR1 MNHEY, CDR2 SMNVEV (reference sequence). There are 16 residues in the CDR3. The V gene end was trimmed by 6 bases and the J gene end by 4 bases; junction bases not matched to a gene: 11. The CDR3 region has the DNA TGTGCCAGCAGCCGGGCCCTAGCGGGGGGTCCTTACGAGCAGTACTTC. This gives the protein CASSRALAGGPYEQYF.

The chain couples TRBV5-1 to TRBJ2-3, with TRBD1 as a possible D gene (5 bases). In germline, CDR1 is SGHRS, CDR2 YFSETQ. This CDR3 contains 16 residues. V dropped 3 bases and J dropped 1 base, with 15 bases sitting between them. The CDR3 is CASSWTTGSGTDTQYF. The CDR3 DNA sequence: TGCGCCAGCAGCTGGACAACTGGTTCGGGCACAGATACGCAGTATTTT.

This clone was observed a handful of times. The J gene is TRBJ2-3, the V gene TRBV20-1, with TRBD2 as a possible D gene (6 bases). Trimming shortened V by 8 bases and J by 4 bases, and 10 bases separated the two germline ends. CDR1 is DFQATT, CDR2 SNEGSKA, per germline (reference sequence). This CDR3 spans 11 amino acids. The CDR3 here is CSRGAADTQYF. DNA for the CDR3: TGCAGTCGCGGGGCCGCAGATACGCAGTATTTT.

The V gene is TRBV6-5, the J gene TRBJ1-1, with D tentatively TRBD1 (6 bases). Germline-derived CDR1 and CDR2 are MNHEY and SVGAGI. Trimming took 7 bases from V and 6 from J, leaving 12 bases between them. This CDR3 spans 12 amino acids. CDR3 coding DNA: TGTGCCAGCACCAACCACAGGGCTGAAGCTTTCTTT. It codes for CASTNHRAEAFF.

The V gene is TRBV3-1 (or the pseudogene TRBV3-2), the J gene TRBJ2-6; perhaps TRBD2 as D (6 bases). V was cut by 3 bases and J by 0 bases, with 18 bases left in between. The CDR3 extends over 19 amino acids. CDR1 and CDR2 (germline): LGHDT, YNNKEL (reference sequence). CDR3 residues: CASSQEDSWDFSGANVLTF. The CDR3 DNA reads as TGTGCCAGCAGCCAGGAAGACAGCTGGGACTTCTCTGGGGCCAACGTCCTGACTTTC.

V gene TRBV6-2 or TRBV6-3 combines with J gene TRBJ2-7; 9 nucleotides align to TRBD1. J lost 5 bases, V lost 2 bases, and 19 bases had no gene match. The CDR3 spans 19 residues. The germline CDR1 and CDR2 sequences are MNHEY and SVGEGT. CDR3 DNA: TGTGCCAGCAGTTACGTTGGGGTTGGACAGGGGTCCCTTTGGGACGAGCAGTACTTC. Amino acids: CASSYVGVGQGSLWDEQYF.

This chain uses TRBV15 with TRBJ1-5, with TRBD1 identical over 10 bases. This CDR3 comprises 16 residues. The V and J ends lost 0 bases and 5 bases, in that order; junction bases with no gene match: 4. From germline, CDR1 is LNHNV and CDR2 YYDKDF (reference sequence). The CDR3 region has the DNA TGTGCCACCAGCAGAGATTGGGACAGGGGTGATCAGCCCCAGCATTTT. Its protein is CATSRDWDRGDQPQHF.

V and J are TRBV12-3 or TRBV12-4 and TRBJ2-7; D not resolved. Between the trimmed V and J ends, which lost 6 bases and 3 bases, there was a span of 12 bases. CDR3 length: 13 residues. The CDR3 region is CASSRPDNYEQYF. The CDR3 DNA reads TGTGCCAGCAGCCGCCCAGACAACTACGAGCAGTACTTC.

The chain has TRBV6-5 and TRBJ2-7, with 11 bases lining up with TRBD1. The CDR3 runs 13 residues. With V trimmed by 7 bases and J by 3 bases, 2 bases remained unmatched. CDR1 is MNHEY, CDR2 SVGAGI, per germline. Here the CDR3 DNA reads TGTGCCAGCAAAGGGACAGGGGGCTACGAGCAGTACTTC. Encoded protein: CASKGTGGYEQYF.

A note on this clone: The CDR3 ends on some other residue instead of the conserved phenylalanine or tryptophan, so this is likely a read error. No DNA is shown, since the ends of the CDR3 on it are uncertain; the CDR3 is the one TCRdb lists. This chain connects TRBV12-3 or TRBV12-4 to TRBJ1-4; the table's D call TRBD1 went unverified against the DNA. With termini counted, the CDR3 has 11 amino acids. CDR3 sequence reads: CASRPPGQTLV.